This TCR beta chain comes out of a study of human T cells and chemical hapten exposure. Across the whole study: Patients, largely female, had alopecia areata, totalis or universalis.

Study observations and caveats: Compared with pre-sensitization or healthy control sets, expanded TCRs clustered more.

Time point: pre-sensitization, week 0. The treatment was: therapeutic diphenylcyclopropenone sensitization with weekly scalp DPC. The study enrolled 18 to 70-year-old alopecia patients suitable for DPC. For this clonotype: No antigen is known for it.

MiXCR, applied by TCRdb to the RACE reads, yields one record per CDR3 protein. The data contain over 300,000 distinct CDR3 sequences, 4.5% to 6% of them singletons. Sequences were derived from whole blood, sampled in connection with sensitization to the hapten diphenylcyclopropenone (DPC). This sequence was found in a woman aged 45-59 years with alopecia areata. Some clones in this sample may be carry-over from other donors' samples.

The CDR3 is CASQGQGARVSEAFF. Written as DNA, the CDR3 is TGTGCCTCTCAGGGACAGGGGGCGCGGGTCTCTGAAGCTTTCTTT. The J gene is TRBJ1-1, the V gene TRBV10-3, with TRBD1 matching over 12 bases. The CDR3 contains 15 residues. The V segment lost 11 bases and the J segment 6 bases; nucleotides outside the gene matches: 13. CDR1 is ENHRY, CDR2 SYGVKD, per germline.